The text below deals with one TCR beta chain. The antigen is unknown. This specimen belongs to a study of human T cells and chemical hapten exposure. Looking at the study overall: 2% DPC applied to a roughly 2 cm by roughly 2 cm arm area sensitized donors. Small volume differences among pooled libraries mainly caused per-sample TCR yield variation.

Regarding the study as a whole: Versus controls, significantly more large CDR3 similarity clusters arose from expanded TCRs.

TCRdb analysed the RACE reads with MiXCR anew, one entry per CDR3 protein. The table includes about 190,000 distinct CDR3 sequences, approximately 26% detected once. As to time point: patch test 3, about 24 weeks after DPC sensitization. As for treatment: therapeutic diphenylcyclopropenone sensitization with weekly scalp DPC. Drawing of blood took place ahead of applying each patch test. This receptor was identified in a woman aged 40 to 50 with alopecia areata. Some clones in this sample may be carry-over from other donors' samples. Sequenced material: whole blood, taken in connection with sensitization to the hapten diphenylcyclopropenone (DPC).

The DNA of the CDR3 is TGTGCCAGCAGTTTAGGGCTCCCCCGCTCCTACAATGAGCAGTTCTTC. It encodes CASSLGLPRSYNEQFF. The chain carries TRBV12-3 or TRBV12-4 and TRBJ2-1; D is ambiguous. CDR3 length: 16 residues. Trimming took off 1 base at V and 0 bases at J, with 10 bases between the two ends.